This is a list of T cell receptor beta chains from one sample in a study of human T cells and chemical hapten exposure. TCRdb analysed the RACE reads with MiXCR anew, one entry per CDR3 protein. In the table there are 13,000 to 15,000 distinct CDR3 sequences, roughly 15% of which are singletons. The sequences come from whole blood, collected in connection with sensitization to the hapten diphenylcyclopropenone (DPC). These receptors were collected from a woman aged 25 to 39 with alopecia areata. Some clones in this sample may be carry-over from other donors' samples. CDR3s include the opening cysteine and the closing phenylalanine or tryptophan. A D gene is named only where the DNA matches it firmly. Clone size is given for some rows only: seen once, a few or many times, or a class if the clone is expanded.

>TRBV24-1|15|TRBD1|many|TRBJ2-5
TGTGCCACCAGTACTTTAGGACAGGTAGGAGAGACCCAGTACTTC
CATSTLGQVGETQYF
>TRBV7-6|13|-|-|TRBJ2-7
TGTGCCAGCAGCATGGGACCGTACTACGAGCAGTACTTC
CASSMGPYYEQYF
>TRBV28|15|TRBD1|medium-sized|TRBJ1-5
TGTGCCAGCAGTTTATCGGGACAGCTAAATCAGCCCCAGCATTTT
CASSLSGQLNQPQHF
>TRBV12-3/TRBV12-4|12|-|medium-sized|TRBJ1-1
TGTGCCATCAGTGGGGAGAACACTGAAGCTTTCTTT
CAISGENTEAFF
>TRBV3-1|20|TRBD2|many|TRBJ2-2
TGTGCCAGCAGCCAAGTAATGGCCTTCAGCGGGGGACTCGGGGCCGGGGAGCTGTTTTTT
CASSQVMAFSGGLGAGELFF
>TRBV12-3/TRBV12-4|14|-|medium-sized|TRBJ1-1
TGTGCCAGCAGTTTAAGGGACAAGTCCACTGAAGCTTTCTTT
CASSLRDKSTEAFF
>TRBV24-1|12|-|many|TRBJ1-3
TGTGCCACCAGTGTCTCCGGAAACACCATATATTTT
CATSVSGNTIYF
>TRBV5-1|17|TRBD2|many|TRBJ2-3
TGCGCCAGCAGCTCCACCGCTAATCTAGCGGGGGAAGATACGCAGTATTTT
CASSSTANLAGEDTQYF
>TRBV12-3/TRBV12-4|14|-|medium-sized|TRBJ2-3
TGTGCCAGCACCCCATCGGGGGATCCGGATACGCAGTATTTT
CASTPSGDPDTQYF
>TRBV20-1|14|-|-|TRBJ1-1
TGCAGTGCCCCAGAGGGCTCCGTGAACACTGAAGCTTTCTTT
CSAPEGSVNTEAFF
>TRBV12-3/TRBV12-4|13|-|many|TRBJ1-2
TGTGCCAGCAGTTTCAGCCCTAACTATGGCTACACCTTC
CASSFSPNYGYTF
>TRBV9|14|-|-|TRBJ1-4
TGTGCCAGCAGCGCCAACCACGGACTTGAAAAACTGTTTTTT
CASSANHGLEKLFF
>TRBV10-3|14|TRBD1|many|TRBJ1-1
TGTGCCATCAGTGACGTAGCAGGGGGTACTGAAGCTTTCTTT
CAISDVAGGTEAFF
>TRBV2|16|-|medium-sized|TRBJ1-2
TGTGCCAGCAGTGAAGTGGGGCGGGTCCAGAAAAATGCCTACACCTTC
CASSEVGRVQKNAYTF
>TRBV12-3/TRBV12-4|15|TRBD2|few|TRBJ2-1
TGTGCCAGCAGACTAAACAGCGGGGGCTACAATGAGCAGTTCTTC
CASRLNSGGYNEQFF
>TRBV3-1|12|-|many|TRBJ1-5
TGTGCCAGCGGTGGGGCTAATCAGCCCCAGCATTTT
CASGGANQPQHF
>TRBV10-3|14|TRBD2|many|TRBJ2-3
TGTGCCATCGGGCCAGCGGGAGAGCCAGATACGCAGTATTTT
CAIGPAGEPDTQYF
>TRBV19|13|-|medium-sized|TRBJ2-3
TGTGCCAGTCAGGACCCCGACACAGATACGCAGTATTTT
CASQDPDTDTQYF
>TRBV11-2|16|TRBD1|many|TRBJ1-1
TGTGCCAGCAGCTCAACTAAACAGGGGTTTAACACTGAAGCTTTCTTT
CASSSTKQGFNTEAFF
>TRBV4-3|17|-|medium-sized|TRBJ2-1
TGCGCCAGCACAAAAAGGCTGGGCCCCAGCTCCTACAATGAGCAGTTCTTC
CASTKRLGPSSYNEQFF
>TRBV4-3|14|-|once|TRBJ2-7
TGCGCCAGCAGCCAAGGCACAGCCTCCTACGAGCAGTACTTC
CASSQGTASYEQYF
>TRBV9|10|-|-|TRBJ1-6
TGTGCCAGCGGGGGCTCACCCCTCCACTTT
CASGGSPLHF
>TRBV18|12|-|many|TRBJ1-2
TGTGCCAGCTCACAGACGGACTATGGCTACACCTTC
CASSQTDYGYTF
>TRBV29-1|13|-|many|TRBJ2-1
TGCAGCGTTGTAAGGACGGGCCCCAATGAGCAGTTCTTC
CSVVRTGPNEQFF
>TRBV28|13|-|few|TRBJ1-2
TGTGCCAGCAGTCCGGGGACATTTGACGGCTACACCTTC
CASSPGTFDGYTF
>TRBV7-9|12|TRBD1|medium-sized|TRBJ2-1
TGTGCCAGCAGCTTAGAGACAGGGAAAGAGTTCTTC
CASSLETGKEFF
>TRBV6-4|15|-|few|TRBJ2-3
TGTGCCAGCAGTGACTCCCCCTTCGGCACAGATACGCAGTATTTT
CASSDSPFGTDTQYF
>TRBV3-1|17|TRBD1|-|TRBJ2-4
TGTGCCAGCAGCCCACGGGACAGGGGGCTAGGCAAAAACATTCAGTACTTC
CASSPRDRGLGKNIQYF
>TRBV6-5|14|-|medium-sized|TRBJ1-1
TGTGCCAGCCGGAACCGGGCCCCGAACACTGAAGCTTTCTTT
CASRNRAPNTEAFF
>TRBV28|13|-|few|TRBJ2-7
TGTGCCAGCAGTTACGGGGTTTCCTACGAGCAGTACTTC
CASSYGVSYEQYF
>TRBV3-1|11|-|-|TRBJ1-6
TGTGCCAGCAGCCAAAATTCACCCCTCCACTTT
CASSQNSPLHF
>TRBV14|13|-|large|TRBJ2-7
TGTGCCAGCAGCCTAGCCAGGTCCTACGAGCAGTACTTC
CASSLARSYEQYF
>TRBV7-6|16|-|many|TRBJ2-2
TGTGCCAGCAAATTAGATATCCATGGGACCACCGGGGAGCTGTTTTTT
CASKLDIHGTTGELFF
>TRBV11-2|16|-|-|TRBJ2-3
TGTGCCAGCAGCTTAGATCCCCTAGTTCGGTCGGGTACGCAGTATTTT
CASSLDPLVRSGTQYF
>TRBV24-1|14|TRBD1|many|TRBJ1-5
TGTGCCACCAGTGCAGGGGGGGTTAATCAGCCCCAGCATTTT
CATSAGGVNQPQHF
>TRBV7-9|15|TRBD1|many|TRBJ1-4
TGTGCCAGCAACAACAGACAGGGAACGGATGAAAAACTGTTTTTT
CASNNRQGTDEKLFF
>TRBV19|17|-|many|TRBJ2-2
TGTGCCAGTAGTACCCTCGGGGGCGGACCGAACACCGGGGAGCTGTTTTTT
CASSTLGGGPNTGELFF
>TRBV20-1|14|-|medium-sized|TRBJ2-2
TGCAGTGCTAGTCTGGGACACACCACCGGGGAGCTGTTTTTT
CSASLGHTTGELFF
>TRBV12-3/TRBV12-4|16|-|medium-sized|TRBJ1-4
TGTGCCAGCAGCACGGACTATATGGCCCCCAATGAAAAACTGTTTTTT
CASSTDYMAPNEKLFF
>TRBV7-9|17|TRBD2|few|TRBJ2-3
TGTGCCAGCAGAAATGGTGCGGGAGGGCCGATTTTAGATACGCAGTATTTT
CASRNGAGGPILDTQYF
>TRBV2|14|-|medium-sized|TRBJ1-6
TGTGCCAGCAGTGACAGGGTGAATAATTCACCCCTCCACTTT
CASSDRVNNSPLHF
>TRBV12-3/TRBV12-4|12|-|few|TRBJ1-1
TGTGCCAGCAACGTTTTCCCCTCTCAAGCTTTCTTT
CASNVFPSQAFF
>TRBV29-1|13|TRBD1|-|TRBJ1-1
TGCAGCGGATCGGACAGGGTAGGGACTGAAGCTTTCTTT
CSGSDRVGTEAFF
>TRBV2|14|-|once|TRBJ1-4
TGTGCCAGCAGCCAGGGAGAGTGGGGAGAAAAACTGTTTTTT
CASSQGEWGEKLFF
>TRBV20-1|13|-|medium-sized|TRBJ1-1
TGCAGTGCTGAAGCGGAGGGCTTAACTGAAGCTTTCTTT
CSAEAEGLTEAFF
>TRBV18|12|-|many|TRBJ1-1
TGTGCCAGCTCACTTAAGACCGACGAAGCTTTCTTT
CASSLKTDEAFF
>TRBV6-5|13|TRBD1|medium-sized|TRBJ1-2
TGTGCCAGCAGTTACGGGACAGGGATCGGCTACACCTTC
CASSYGTGIGYTF
>TRBV27|15|-|many|TRBJ2-7
TGTGCCAGCAGTCCCTACTTGGGCCAGAGCTACGAGCAGTACTTC
CASSPYLGQSYEQYF
>TRBV5-1|13|TRBD1|-|TRBJ2-3
TGCGCCAGCACCTTACAGGGGACAGATACGCAGTATTTT
CASTLQGTDTQYF
>TRBV15|16|TRBD1|-|TRBJ2-3
TGTGCCACCAGCAGAGGGACGACAGGGTTGGCAGATACGCAGTATTTT
CATSRGTTGLADTQYF
>TRBV7-9|14|TRBD1|medium-sized|TRBJ2-1
TGTGCCAGCTCACAGGGGACGTCCTTCAATGAGCAGTTCTTC
CASSQGTSFNEQFF
>TRBV6-2/TRBV6-3|13|TRBD1|medium-sized|TRBJ1-1
TGTGCCAGCAGTGAAACAGGGGCCACTGAAGCTTTCTTT
CASSETGATEAFF
>TRBV4-1|13|-|-|TRBJ1-6
TGCGCCAGCAGCCAAGTGGGAAGGCCCCACCCCCACTTT
CASSQVGRPHPHF